Here is one TCR beta chain with its context. Method: immunoSEQ multiplex PCR; TCRdb's copy keeps in-frame clones and lacks some. The sample has about 150,000 clones, approximately 93% seen once; the top ten hold roughly 5.5%. The data belong to a study of control samples from healthy donors and cancer patients. V lost 4 bases to trimming and J lost 6 bases; unmatched junction nucleotides: 6. CDR1 and CDR2 from the germline V gene are PRHDT and FYEKMQ (reference sequence). The CDR3 runs 16 residues. This rearrangement joins TRBV13 to TRBJ2-2; 12 bases are shared with TRBD2. This sequence originates from a young man in good health. The sample was blood. CDR3 sequence: CASSSPSGRAAGELFF. The CDR3 DNA is TGTGCCAGCAGCTCCCCTAGCGGGAGGGCCGCCGGGGAGCTGTTTTTT. Full variable domain (remainder filled in from reference TRBV13 and TRBJ2-2): AAGVIQSPRHLIKEKRETATLKCYPIPRHDTVYWYQQGPGQDPQFLISFYEKMQSDKGSIPDRFSAQQFSDYHSELNMSSLELGDSALYFCASSSPSGRAAGELFFGEGSRLTVL.